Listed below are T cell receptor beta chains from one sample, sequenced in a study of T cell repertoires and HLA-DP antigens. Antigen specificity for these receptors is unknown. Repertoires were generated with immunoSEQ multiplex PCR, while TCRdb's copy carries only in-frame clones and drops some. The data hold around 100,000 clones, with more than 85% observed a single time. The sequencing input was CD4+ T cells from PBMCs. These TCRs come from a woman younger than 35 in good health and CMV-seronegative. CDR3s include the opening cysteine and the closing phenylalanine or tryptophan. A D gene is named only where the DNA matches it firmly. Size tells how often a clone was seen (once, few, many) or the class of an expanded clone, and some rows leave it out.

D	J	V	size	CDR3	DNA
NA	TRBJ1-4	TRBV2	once	CASRGAGQEKLFF	TGTGCCAGCCGGGGGGCCGGACAAGAAAAACTGTTTTTT
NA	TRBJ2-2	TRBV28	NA	CASTAGPNTGELFF	TGTGCCAGCACCGCGGGGCCGAACACCGGGGAGCTGTTTTTT
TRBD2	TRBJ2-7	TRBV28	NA	CASSLGTSSSYEQYF	TGTGCCAGCAGTTTAGGGACTAGCAGCTCCTACGAGCAGTACTTC
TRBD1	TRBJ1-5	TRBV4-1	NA	CASSLTKNRGLNQPQHF	TGCGCCAGCAGCCTAACTAAAAACAGGGGGCTGAATCAGCCCCAGCATTTT
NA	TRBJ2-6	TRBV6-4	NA	CASKDSGANVLTF	TGTGCCAGCAAGGACTCTGGGGCCAACGTCCTGACTTTC
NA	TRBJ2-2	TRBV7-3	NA	CASSPQGAANTGELFF	TGTGCCAGCAGCCCACAAGGGGCGGCGAACACCGGGGAGCTGTTTTTT
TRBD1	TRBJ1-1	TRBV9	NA	CASSATGTEEAFF	TGTGCCAGCAGCGCCACCGGGACAGAAGAAGCTTTCTTT
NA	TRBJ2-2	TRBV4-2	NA	CASSQESSGNTGELFF	TGTGCCAGCAGCCAAGAATCCAGCGGGAACACCGGGGAGCTGTTTTTT
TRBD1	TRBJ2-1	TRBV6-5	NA	CASSSTGGSYNEQFF	TGTGCCAGCAGTTCAACAGGGGGCAGCTACAATGAGCAGTTCTTC
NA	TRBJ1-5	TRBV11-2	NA	CASSLSRTPNQPQHF	TGTGCCAGCAGCTTATCCCGGACACCTAATCAGCCCCAGCATTTT
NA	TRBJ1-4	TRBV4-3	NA	CASSQPGEKLFF	TGCGCCAGCAGCCAACCCGGGGAAAAACTGTTTTTT
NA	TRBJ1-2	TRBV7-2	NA	CASSPAISSYGYTF	TGTGCCAGCAGCCCAGCGATCTCCTCCTATGGCTACACCTTC
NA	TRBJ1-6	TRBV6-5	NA	CASSTGQIYNSPLHF	TGTGCCAGCAGCACAGGGCAGATCTATAATTCACCCCTCCACTTT
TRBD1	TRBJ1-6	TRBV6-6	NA	CASSYPGTGDSPLHF	TGTGCCAGCAGTTACCCCGGGACAGGGGACTCACCCCTCCACTTT
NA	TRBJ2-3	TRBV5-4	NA	CASSPTKDRNTQYF	TGTGCCAGCAGCCCCACGAAAGACAGGAATACGCAGTATTTT
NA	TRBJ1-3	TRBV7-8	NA	CASTQSRSSGNTIYF	TGTGCCAGCACTCAAAGCAGGAGCTCTGGAAACACCATATATTTT
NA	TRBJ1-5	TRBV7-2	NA	CASSLAGAQPQHF	TGTGCCAGCAGCTTAGCGGGGGCTCAGCCCCAGCATTTT
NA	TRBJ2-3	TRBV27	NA	CASSGSRGTDTQYF	TGTGCCAGCAGTGGGTCCAGGGGCACAGATACGCAGTATTTT
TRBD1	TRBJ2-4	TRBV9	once	CASSVEGQGAYIQYF	TGTGCCAGCAGCGTAGAGGGACAGGGGGCTTACATTCAGTACTTC
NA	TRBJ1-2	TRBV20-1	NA	CSAPRDYGYTF	TGCAGTGCCCCGAGGGACTATGGCTACACCTTC
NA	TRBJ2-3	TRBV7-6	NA	CAPPGGPLRYF	TGTGCCCCCCCTGGAGGGCCCCTCAGGTATTTT
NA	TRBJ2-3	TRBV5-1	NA	CASSSPTDTQYF	TGCGCCAGCAGCTCACCCACAGATACGCAGTATTTT
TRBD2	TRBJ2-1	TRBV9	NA	CASSVEASGSSYNEQFF	TGTGCCAGCAGCGTAGAGGCTAGCGGGAGCTCCTACAATGAGCAGTTCTTC
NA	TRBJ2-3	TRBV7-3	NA	CASSPFRTLNTDTQYF	TGTGCCAGCAGCCCGTTCCGGACACTCAACACAGATACGCAGTATTTT
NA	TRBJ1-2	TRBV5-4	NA	CASSQWMGMGPYGYTF	TGTGCCAGCAGCCAATGGATGGGTATGGGGCCCTATGGCTACACCTTC
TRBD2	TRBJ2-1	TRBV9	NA	CASSVRGGDEQFF	TGTGCCAGCAGCGTTCGGGGAGGGGATGAGCAGTTCTTC
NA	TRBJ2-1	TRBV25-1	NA	CASSVSAEQFF	TGTGCCAGCAGTGTTAGCGCTGAGCAGTTCTTC
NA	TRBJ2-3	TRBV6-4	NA	CASRNTAGTDTQYF	TGTGCCAGCAGAAATACAGCGGGCACAGATACGCAGTATTTT
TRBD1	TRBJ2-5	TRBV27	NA	CASSLFPRTGAPLIGRPQETQYF	TGTGCCAGCAGTTTATTCCCCCGGACAGGGGCCCCTCTAATAGGGAGGCCCCAAGAGACCCAGTACTTC
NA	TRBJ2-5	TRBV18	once	CASSLQRETQYF	TGTGCCAGCTCACTGCAGCGAGAGACCCAGTACTTC
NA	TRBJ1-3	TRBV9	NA	CASSVVAGVSGNTIYF	TGTGCCAGCAGCGTCGTGGCAGGGGTCTCTGGAAACACCATATATTTT
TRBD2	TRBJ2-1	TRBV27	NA	CASSFGLAGFNEQFF	TGTGCCAGCAGTTTCGGGCTAGCGGGTTTTAATGAGCAGTTCTTC
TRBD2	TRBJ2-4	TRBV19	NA	CASHARPLAGDSNEGTNIQYF	TGTGCCAGTCACGCTCGCCCACTAGCGGGAGACTCCAACGAGGGAACAAACATTCAGTACTTC
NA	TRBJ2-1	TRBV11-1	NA	CASSRGNVGYNEQFF	TGTGCCAGCAGCCGAGGAAATGTGGGATACAATGAGCAGTTCTTC
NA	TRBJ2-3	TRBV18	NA	CASSPIGTPNTDTQYF	TGTGCCAGCTCACCAATAGGCACGCCAAACACAGATACGCAGTATTTT
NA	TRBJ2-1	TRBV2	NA	CASTVSGTGNNEQFF	TGTGCCAGCACCGTCTCCGGGACGGGAAACAATGAGCAGTTCTTC
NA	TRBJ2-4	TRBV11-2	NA	CASSLVNTGLAKNIQYF	TGTGCCAGCAGCTTAGTGAACACTGGTTTAGCCAAAAACATTCAGTACTTC
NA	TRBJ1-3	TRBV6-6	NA	CASSSPTGSSGNTIYF	TGTGCCAGCAGTTCCCCGACAGGCAGCTCTGGAAACACCATATATTTT
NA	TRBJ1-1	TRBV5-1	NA	CASSWSGTNANEAFF	TGCGCCAGCAGCTGGTCCGGGACCAACGCAAATGAAGCTTTCTTT
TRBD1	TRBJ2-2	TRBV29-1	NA	CSVLSTGVNTGELFF	TGCAGCGTTCTTTCGACAGGGGTTAACACCGGGGAGCTGTTTTTT
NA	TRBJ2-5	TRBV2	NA	CARGGEETQYF	TGTGCCAGAGGGGGGGAAGAGACCCAGTACTTC
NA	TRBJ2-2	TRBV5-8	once	CASSPGWGDDTGELFF	TGTGCCAGCAGCCCGGGTTGGGGGGACGACACCGGGGAGCTGTTTTTT
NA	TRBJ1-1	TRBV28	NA	CASSTGTVNTEAFF	TGTGCCAGCAGTACCGGGACCGTGAACACTGAAGCTTTCTTT
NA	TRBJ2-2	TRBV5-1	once	CASSLVVLNTGELFF	TGCGCCAGCAGCTTGGTTGTATTGAACACCGGGGAGCTGTTTTTT
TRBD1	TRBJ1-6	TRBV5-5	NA	CASSWGTVNSPLHF	TGTGCCAGCAGCTGGGGGACAGTTAATTCACCCCTCCACTTT
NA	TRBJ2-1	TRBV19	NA	CASTHYGAPPGDEQFF	TGTGCCAGTACCCATTATGGGGCCCCCCCCGGGGATGAGCAGTTCTTC
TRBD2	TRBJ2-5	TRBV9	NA	CASSVGASGRQETQYF	TGTGCCAGCAGCGTAGGGGCTAGCGGGCGACAAGAGACCCAGTACTTC
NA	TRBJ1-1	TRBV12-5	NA	CASGRQGIMNTEAFF	TGTGCTAGTGGACGCCAGGGTATAATGAACACTGAAGCTTTCTTT
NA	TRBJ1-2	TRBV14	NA	CASSSNSKANYGYTF	TGTGCCAGCAGCTCAAATTCCAAAGCTAACTATGGCTACACCTTC
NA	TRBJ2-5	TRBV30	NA	CAWSVIQQETQYF	TGTGCCTGGAGTGTAATACAGCAAGAGACCCAGTACTTC
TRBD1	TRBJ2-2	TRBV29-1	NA	CSVDRTNTGELFF	TGCAGCGTGGACAGGACCAACACCGGGGAGCTGTTTTTT
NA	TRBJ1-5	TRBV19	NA	CASSPPYRGNQPQHF	TGTGCCAGTAGTCCGCCGTACAGGGGCAATCAGCCCCAGCATTTT
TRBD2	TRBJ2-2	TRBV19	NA	CASSIGREFPAGGELFF	TGTGCCAGTAGTATAGGGCGGGAGTTTCCCGCGGGGGGGGAGCTGTTTTTT
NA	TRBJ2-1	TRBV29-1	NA	CSVDQNEQFF	TGCAGCGTTGATCAAAATGAGCAGTTCTTC
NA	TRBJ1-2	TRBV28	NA	CASSWSREANYGYTF	TGTGCCAGCAGTTGGAGTAGGGAAGCTAACTATGGCTACACCTTC